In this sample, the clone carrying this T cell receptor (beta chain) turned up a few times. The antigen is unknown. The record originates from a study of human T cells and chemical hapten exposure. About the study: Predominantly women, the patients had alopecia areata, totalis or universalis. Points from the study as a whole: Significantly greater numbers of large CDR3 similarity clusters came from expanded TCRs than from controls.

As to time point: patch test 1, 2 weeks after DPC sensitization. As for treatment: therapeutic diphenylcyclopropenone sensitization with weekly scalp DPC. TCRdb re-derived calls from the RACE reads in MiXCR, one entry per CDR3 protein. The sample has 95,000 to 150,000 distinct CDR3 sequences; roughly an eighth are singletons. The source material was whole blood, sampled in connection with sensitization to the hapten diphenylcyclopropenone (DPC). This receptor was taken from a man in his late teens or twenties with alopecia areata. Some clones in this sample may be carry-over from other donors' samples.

The CDR3 reads CSARAFSAGTDTQYF. The CDR3 DNA reads as TGCAGTGCTAGAGCCTTTAGCGCCGGCACAGATACGCAGTATTTT. This sequence joins TRBV20-1 and TRBJ2-3; possibly TRBD2 for D (5 bases). Trimming shortened V by 1 base and J by 1 base, and 12 bases separated the two germline ends. The length of the CDR3 is 15 residues. Per germline, CDR1 DFQATT and CDR2 SNEGSKA (reference sequence).